A single sample is the source of the 20 T cell receptor beta chains below, sequenced in a study of Ad26.COV2.S vaccination and SARS-CoV-2 variants. Some clones are missing from TCRdb's copy, which holds only in-frame ones; the method was immunoSEQ multiplex PCR. The sample yields about 320,000 clones, around four fifths seen once. Treatment here: some 19 received Ad26.COV2.S at low or high dose, single or two shots; about 5 received placebo; per-sample allocation not given. Day 63 after the first vaccine or placebo injection was the time point for sampling. The sample consisted of peripheral blood, taken in a trial of Ad26.COV2.S vaccine versus placebo. The receptors originated from a person between 18 and 65 years old who received the Ad26.COV2.S COVID-19 vaccine or a placebo.

This clone came up a few times. This CDR3 is CASSSRLSFPYEQYF. CDR3 in DNA: TGTGCCAGCAGTTCGCGACTATCATTCCCCTACGAGCAGTACTTC. The gene calls are TRBV6-5 and TRBJ2-7; maybe TRBD2 (5 bases). V was trimmed by 4 bases and J by 2 bases, leaving 15 bases between them. This CDR3 contains 15 residues. The germline CDR1 and CDR2 sequences are MNHEY and SVGAGI.

This chain connects TRBV15 to TRBJ1-2; D is ambiguous. The CDR3 runs to 13 residues. Trimming cost V 1 base and J 8 bases, with 11 bases left between them. Germline CDR1 and CDR2: LNHNV and YYDKDF (reference sequence). The CDR3 DNA reads as TGTGCCACCAGCAGAGGTGCCGGGTGGGGCTACACCTTC. It specifies CATSRGAGWGYTF.

CDR3 bases: TGCGCCAGCAGCTCGTCCGGGACAGGGAAAGGCTACACCTTC. Its translation: CASSSSGTGKGYTF. The chain recombines TRBV5-1 with TRBJ1-2, with 9 bases identical to TRBD1. Trimming at V came to 3 bases and at J to 8 bases, leaving 8 bases not matched to a gene. The CDR3 totals 14 residues. From germline, CDR1 is SGHRS and CDR2 YFSETQ.

The chain employs TRBV5-1 and TRBJ1-2; 7 bases agree with TRBD1. Per germline, CDR1 SGHRS and CDR2 YFSETQ. After removal of 4 bases from V and 0 bases from J, the junction contained 6 bases not matched to a gene. CDR3 length: 15 residues. CDR3 sequence (DNA): TGCGCCAGCAGCCAAGACAGGGTCACTAACTATGGCTACACCTTC. It encodes CASSQDRVTNYGYTF.

The chain recombines TRBV6-5 with TRBJ1-5, with no clear D. The CDR3 has 11 residues. Looked up from germline, CDR1 is MNHEY and CDR2 is SVGAGI. Trimming took 5 bases from V and 9 from J, leaving 8 bases between them. CDR3 sequence reads: CASSSIRPQHF. The DNA for the CDR3 is TGTGCCAGCAGTAGTATTAGGCCCCAGCATTTT.

About this clone itself: The sample contains more than one DNA sequence encoding this CDR3. The J gene is TRBJ1-4, the V gene TRBV7-9; D is unclear. V was shortened by 6 bases and J by 0 bases, with 11 bases between the two germline ends. This CDR3 has 15 residues. Germline values: CDR1 SEHNR, CDR2 FQNEAQ (reference sequence). The CDR3 loop is CASSFPGATNEKLFF. The CDR3 DNA is TGTGCCAGCAGTTTCCCCGGAGCAACTAATGAAAAACTGTTTTTT.

J is TRBJ1-5 and V is TRBV20-1; D remains unclear. The germline V gene has CDR1 DFQATT and CDR2 SNEGSKA (reference sequence). The CDR3 consists of 11 residues. V was clipped by 5 bases and J by 4 bases, with 6 bases between them. This CDR3 is CSALGNQPQHF. DNA of the CDR3: TGCAGTGCTCTAGGGAATCAGCCCCAGCATTTT.

Remarks on this clone: The same CDR3 is also encoded by other DNA sequences in this sample. CDR3 amino acids: CASSIGGNTGELFF. CDR3 sequence (DNA): TGTGCCAGTAGTATAGGAGGGAACACCGGGGAGCTGTTTTTT. V usage is TRBV19 and J usage is TRBJ2-2; unclear D gene. Trimming removed 1 base at V and 1 base at J, with 4 bases between. The CDR3 spans 14 residues. The germline V gene encodes CDR1 LNHDA and CDR2 SQIVND (reference sequence). Complete variable domain (other parts from reference TRBV19 and TRBJ2-2): DGGITQSPKYLFRKEGQNVTLSCEQNLNHDAMYWYRQDPGQGLRLIYYSQIVNDFQKGDIAEGYSVSREKKESFPLTVTSAQKNPTAFYLCASSIGGNTGELFFGEGSRLTVL.

The CDR3 here is CASSLTGNYNEQFF. CDR3 sequence (DNA): TGTGCCAGCAGTTTAACGGGAAACTACAATGAGCAGTTCTTC. The V call is TRBV27, the J call TRBJ2-1, with D perhaps TRBD2 (5 bases). Trimming took off 2 bases at V and 3 bases at J, with 8 bases between the two ends. The CDR3 extends over 14 amino acids. CDR1 and CDR2 from the germline V gene are MNHEY and SMNVEV (reference sequence).

This chain uses TRBV6-1 with TRBJ2-2; perhaps TRBD1 as D (6 bases). Trimming shortened V by 5 bases and J by 5 bases, and 6 bases separated the two germline ends. Germline CDR1 is MNHNS and CDR2 is SASEGT. There are 12 residues in the CDR3. CDR3 region: CASSQGTGELFF. CDR3 coding DNA: TGTGCCAGCAGTCAGGGGACCGGGGAGCTGTTTTTT.

CDR3 DNA sequence: TGTGCCAGTAAGGGGCAGGGGGATACAAATAGCAATCAGCCCCAGCATTTT. Its translation is CASKGQGDTNSNQPQHF. This chain connects TRBV19 to TRBJ1-5; TRBD1 aligns across 7 bases. The CDR3 loop spans 17 amino acids. V trimming: 7 bases; J trimming: 0 bases; junction bases outside the gene matches: 12. Per germline, CDR1 LNHDA and CDR2 SQIVND (reference sequence).

The rearrangement joins TRBV6-6 to TRBJ2-1; the match to TRBD2 covers 9 bases. Trimming took 4 bases from V and 9 from J; bases not matched to a gene: 10. The CDR3 spans 15 residues. The V gene's germline CDR1 is MNHNY and CDR2 SVGAGI (reference sequence). CDR3 sequence (DNA): TGTGCCAGCAGTTTTCGGGTTAGCGGGGGCGGTGAGCAGTTCTTC. This sequence encodes CASSFRVSGGGEQFF.

J is TRBJ1-1 and V is TRBV9; 9 positions agree with TRBD1. V trimming: 4 bases; J trimming: 5 bases; junction bases outside the gene matches: 9. Germline loops: CDR1 SGDLS, CDR2 YYNGEE. This CDR3 is built from 15 residues. CDR3 coding DNA: TGTGCCAGCAGCCCCCGGGACAGGGTGAGGACTGAAGCTTTCTTT. As protein: CASSPRDRVRTEAFF.

The chain has TRBV29-1 and TRBJ1-6; 9 positions match TRBD1. Germline assignment: CDR1 SQVTM and CDR2 ANQGSEA. V was clipped by 6 bases and J by 6 bases; unmatched bases: 3. This CDR3 is built from 13 residues. The CDR3 loop reads CSVGQGINSPLHF. The CDR3 nucleotides are TGCAGCGTGGGACAGGGCATTAATTCACCCCTCCACTTT.

The V and J genes are TRBV11-3 and TRBJ1-2; 10 bases match TRBD1. The germline CDR1 and CDR2 sequences are SGHNT and YENEEA. The CDR3 loop spans 17 amino acids. V was clipped by 2 bases and J by 3 bases; unmatched bases: 9. The CDR3 loop reads CASSLTETGGEDYGYTF. The CDR3 coding sequence is TGTGCCAGCAGCTTAACCGAGACAGGGGGCGAGGACTATGGCTACACCTTC.

The chain recombines TRBV6-5 with TRBJ1-3; D is unclear. Trimming stripped 0 bases from V and 6 bases from J, with 9 bases between. Germline loops: CDR1 MNHEY, CDR2 SVGAGI. The length of the CDR3 is 14 residues. In DNA form, the CDR3 reads TGTGCCAGCAGTTACTCGGGAGCCTTAAACACCATATATTTT. Encoded protein: CASSYSGALNTIYF.

This chain links TRBV9 with TRBJ2-2; D is ambiguous. The CDR3 has 15 amino acids. Trimming cost V 4 bases and J 5 bases, with 15 bases left between them. CDR1 and CDR2 (germline): SGDLS, YYNGEE. The CDR3 protein is CASSPDPFGTGELFF. DNA for the CDR3: TGTGCCAGCAGCCCCGACCCATTCGGTACCGGGGAGCTGTTTTTT.

CDR3 bases: TGTGCCAGCAGACAGGATTTATCACCCCTCCACTTT. It translates to CASRQDLSPLHF. V gene TRBV12-3 or TRBV12-4 combines with J gene TRBJ1-6, with D possibly TRBD1 on 5 matching bases. V shed 6 bases and J shed 10 bases, with 10 bases lying between them. The CDR3 spans 12 residues.

The chain has TRBV7-9 and TRBJ2-7; D gene uncertain. Deletions cut 1 base from V and 0 bases from J, with 10 bases between. The V gene's germline CDR1 is SEHNR and CDR2 FQNEAQ (reference sequence). The length of the CDR3 is 15 residues. The CDR3 is CASSLGLTDSYEQYF. The CDR3 DNA sequence: TGTGCCAGCAGCTTAGGGTTGACTGACTCCTACGAGCAGTACTTC.

The chain uses TRBV6-2 or TRBV6-3 and TRBJ1-1; D uncertain. From germline, CDR1 is MNHEY and CDR2 SVGEGT. The length of the CDR3 is 13 residues. Between the trimmed V and J ends, which lost 4 bases and 5 bases, there was a span of 11 bases. The CDR3 spells CASSLGRGTEAFF. CDR3 coding DNA: TGTGCCAGCAGTTTAGGGAGAGGTACTGAAGCTTTCTTT.